This T cell receptor beta chain was obtained from a study of Graves' ophthalmopathy and Graves' hyperthyroidism. This clonotype was recorded many times. Scientists amplified the TCR beta CDR3 regions from RNA transcripts. RT-PCR in the first round used HTBI primers; a second-round multiplex PCR followed. TCRdb used MiXCR to reprocess the multiplex PCR reads, holding one entry per CDR3 protein. The sample has hundreds of thousands of distinct CDR3 sequences; roughly 20% are singletons. The CDR3 is 15 residues long. Looked up from germline, CDR1 is MDHEN and CDR2 is SYDVKM. The V and J ends lost 6 bases and 0 bases respectively, with 9 bases between them.

This receptor was taken from a woman aged 18-30 years with stable Graves' hyperthyroidism. J is TRBJ2-6 and V is TRBV28; no firm D call. The sample taken for sequencing was peripheral blood. CDR3 in amino acids: CASSFSYSGANVLTF. The CDR3 bases are TGTGCCAGCAGCTTTAGTTACTCTGGGGCCAACGTCCTGACTTTC.